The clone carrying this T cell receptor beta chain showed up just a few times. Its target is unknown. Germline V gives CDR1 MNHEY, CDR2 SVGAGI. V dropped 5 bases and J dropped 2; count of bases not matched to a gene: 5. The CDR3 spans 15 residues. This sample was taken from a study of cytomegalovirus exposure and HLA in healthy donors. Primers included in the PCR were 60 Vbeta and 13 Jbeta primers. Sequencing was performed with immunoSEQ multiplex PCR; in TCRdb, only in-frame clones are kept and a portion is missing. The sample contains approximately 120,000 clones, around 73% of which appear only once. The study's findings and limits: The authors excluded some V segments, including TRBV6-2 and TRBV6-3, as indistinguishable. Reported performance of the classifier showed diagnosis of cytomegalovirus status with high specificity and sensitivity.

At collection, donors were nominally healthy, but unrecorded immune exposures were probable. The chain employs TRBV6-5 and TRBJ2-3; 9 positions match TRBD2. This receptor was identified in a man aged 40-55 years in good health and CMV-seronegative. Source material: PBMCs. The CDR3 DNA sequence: TGTGCCAGCAGTCATACTAGCGGGTCCACAGATACGCAGTATTTT. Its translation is CASSHTSGSTDTQYF.